The clone carrying this T cell receptor (beta chain) was found many times. The antigen remains undetermined. This record comes from a study of CD8 T cells in ankylosing spondylitis. General study findings and limits: Previously reported in reactive arthritis synovial fluid and blood were some of the motif variants. Matched synovial fluid from ankylosing spondylitis patients was reported to be enriched for disease-linked clones.

TCRdb processed the 5' RACE reads anew with MiXCR; each CDR3 protein has one entry. Of about 170,000 distinct CDR3 sequences listed, 15% to 20% are singletons. The CDR3 is 16 amino acids. Germline values: CDR1 SNHLY, CDR2 FYNNEI. V lost 7 bases and J lost 5; bases outside the gene matches: 14. The sequence came from a male donor with ankylosing spondylitis or in good health (not recorded which). What was sequenced was blood, either unsorted or a sorted T cell fraction (not recorded which). The chain combines TRBV2 with TRBJ2-5, with 9 bases lining up with TRBD1. CDR3 sequence: CASIQLGQGVLETQYF. In DNA, the CDR3 is TGTGCCAGCATCCAGTTGGGACAGGGTGTGTTGGAGACCCAGTACTTC.